This T cell receptor beta chain was profiled in a study of cytomegalovirus exposure and HLA in healthy donors (dated by TCRdb to the late 2010s). Background on the whole study: According to an earlier analysis of several hundred of the donors, 200 million or so T cells yielded over 90 million unique TCR beta sequences and more than 250 Gb of sequence data. An early release covering roughly 600 HLA-typed donors comprised approximately 290 gigabases of sequencing data and 85 million to 100 million unique TCR sequences. Of the 300 to 450 genotyped donors, more than 75% were placed in the genetic ancestry cluster associated with self-reported Caucasian donors. The aim of the study was to test whether cataloging public T cell receptors could identify signatures of past pathogen exposure. The study used immunosequencing to profile the T cell repertoires of 600 to 850 subjects and linked those repertoires to cytomegalovirus serostatus. A separate validation cohort of 90 to 150 different subjects was used in addition to the approximately 610-subject first cohort. High-throughput TCR immunosequencing, statistical association of individual TCRs with disease status, and machine learning were combined to predict cytomegalovirus infection status. A later analysis re-examined previously published TCR beta repertoires from several hundred donors and added high-resolution HLA genotyping to investigate patterns of TCR occurrence. The later analysis used no new phenotypic data to find candidate immune exposures, relying instead on TCR beta sequences and their occurrence across donors. An earlier analysis of 587 of the donors used high-throughput TCR beta sequencing to judge whether each TCR beta V gene segment behaved as functional or pseudogenic. Donor age, sex, ethnicity and CMV serostatus were compiled alongside the repertoire data. In a later genetic analysis, genome-wide SNP genotypes for about 65% of the 666 donors were used, and that subset was treated as a discovery cohort. All discovery cohort repertoires had been generated using a single sequencing platform. HLA typing covered class I and class II loci at four-digit resolution. Typing coverage differed by locus: A, B, C, DRB1 and DQB1 were typed in about 620-630 donors, DQA1 in 500 to 550, DPA1 in some 570, and DPB1 in just under 480. Four to six DR-DQ haplotypes were handled as single units for association and clustering because linkage in the cohort was strong. Across roughly 420 genotyped donors of the cohort, an average of about 250,000 unique TCR beta nucleotide sequences per donor were sequenced, and around 20% of those sequences were non-productive.

V is clipped by 2 bases and J by 5 bases, and the sequence between their germline boundaries is 12 bases long. CDR1 and CDR2 (MRHNA, SNTAGT) derive from the germline V gene. There are 14 amino acids in the CDR3, from cysteine to phenylalanine inclusive. Of all the DNA, just the CDR3 is kept, 42 bases in frame from base 1. Concerning this clone itself: This clone's antigen is unknown. One base away there is no much larger clone; base qualities are not given.

Results and caveats for the whole study, not just this receptor: Assigning TCR associations to individual alleles was difficult when HLA alleles, especially DR and DQ, strongly co-occurred. Across donors, most TCR sequences were observed very rarely, whereas some public TCRs were present in many individuals. According to a later analysis, most CMV-associated TCR beta chains appeared to be HLA-restricted, and the HLA associations seemed to be driven largely by CMV exposure. A later analysis found that HLA-associated TCR beta chains were more clonally expanded and had lower generation probabilities than equally common non-associated chains. The study gave a list of roughly 150 TCR beta chains associated with cytomegalovirus. The authors suggested that the approach could potentially be extended to other disease states and immunological phenotypes. Broadly in line with IMGT annotations, most TCR beta V segments showed up in productive rearrangements about 87% or about 30% of the time in an earlier analysis of several hundred of the donors. Some IMGT-functional V segments, including TRBV6-2 and TRBV6-3, could not be distinguished by the 87-base-pair reads and were therefore excluded. Three of the identified cytomegalovirus-associated TCR beta chains were confirmed in vitro to be specific for cytomegalovirus antigens. The cohort was sequenced for TCR beta chains only, and without alpha or paired-chain data the features that could be detected were limited. Because counts were too low, roughly 16 rarely observed V segments, including chromosome 9 orphons, were left out of the earlier analysis of a few hundred of the donors. A further reported finding was that TCR beta sequences accurately predicted the HLA-A and HLA-B alleles for most subjects in the first cohort. In a later genetic analysis, a missense DCLRE1C variant was associated with V-gene and J-gene trimming of TCR beta chains, and the association was replicated in an independent cohort. The classifier was reported to diagnose cytomegalovirus status with high specificity and sensitivity in both the original and validation cohorts. Correlated functional status among segregating V segments might be attributable to linkage disequilibrium, but an unknown experimental factor could not be ruled out. In a later analysis, around 17,000 TCR beta sequences were associated with specific HLA alleles at a false discovery rate of 0.05. In a later analysis, the rate of TCR association differed among HLA loci, with DRB1 alleles having the most associated TCRs and HLA-C alleles having the fewest. Because HLA typing was missing for some donors at each locus, association tests included only the typed subset. A cluster of highly shared sequence variants was judged likely to represent a technical artifact of the sequencing pipeline. A later genetic analysis reported fewer N-insertions in productive TCRs among donors in an Asian-associated ancestry cluster than the roughly 690-donor mean. CMV serostatus was the only immune exposure information available for the cohort. A later analysis reported that several top co-occurrence clusters appeared linked to parvovirus B19, influenza, CMV and Epstein-Barr virus. Presence/absence analyses assumed roughly uniform sequencing depth across donors, an assumption that may not hold.

The cohort consisted of more than 650 healthy bone marrow donors. All cohort members were sampled while nominally healthy, although unrecorded immune exposures were likely present. The donor tested CMV seronegative and was one of the 352 seronegative cohort members. Each donor provided a peripheral blood sample, and peripheral blood mononuclear cells were used for TCR beta sequencing. The Qiagen DNeasy Blood Extraction Kit was used to extract genomic DNA from the blood cell samples. The method behind the library was the immunoSEQ multiplex PCR assay. A mixture of 60 forward primers for TCR Vbeta segments and 13 reverse primers for TCR Jbeta segments was used in the multiplex PCR. Amplification of the CDR3 region of rearranged TCR beta genes was performed with a multiplex PCR assay on genomic DNA. On the Illumina HiSeq System, the amplified TCR beta libraries were sequenced as 87-base-pair reads. The published analysis was carried out like this. Across the 666 repertoires, a later analysis counted roughly 84 million unique TCR beta chains, around 11 million of which were shared by at least two donors. A nearest-neighbor algorithm error-corrected the raw reads and collapsed the reads into unique sequences, merging closely related sequences to remove PCR and sequencing errors. Alignment of CDR3 sequences to IMGT reference sequences was used to assign V, D and J gene segments. For a sequence to be retained, a match of at least six nucleotides to both a V gene segment and a J gene segment was required. A rearrangement was called productive if the CDR3 had no stop codons and remained in frame with V and J, and every other rearrangement was called non-productive. CDR3 was defined by IMGT convention, running from the second conserved V-encoded cysteine to the conserved J-encoded phenylalanine. Sequences without an unambiguous match to a single V gene segment were excluded from the earlier analysis of about 600 of the donors. In an earlier analysis of some 590 of the donors, a V segment was called functional when productive rearrangements were above 56.7%, and segregating when the standard deviation between donors exceeded 5%. A statistical classification framework was developed to diagnose cytomegalovirus status using the catalog of TCR beta chain sequences. In a later analysis, TCR nucleotide sequences were compared against IMGT/GENE-DB human TR gene sequences so that V and J genes could be assigned. A later analysis assigned CDR3 sequences and most-parsimonious VDJ recombination scenarios with the TCRdist pipeline. In a later analysis, every TCR beta chain was defined by the combination of its CDR3 amino acid sequence and its V-gene family, and reads without a unique V-gene family were dropped. In a later analysis, a few hundred highly shared, low-generation-probability nucleotide sequences were removed to address suspected cross-contamination and a sequencing artifact. For each public chain, a later analysis derived a clonal expansion index from normalized ranks of inferred template counts within each repertoire. A later analysis computed generation probabilities with a VDJ recombination model fitted to out-of-frame rearrangements, and checked the results against IGoR. A later analysis scored TCR-TCR, TCR-HLA and TCR-CMV co-occurrence with hypergeometric tests, applying a repertoire-size bias correction to TCR pairs. In a later analysis, false discovery rates were estimated by permuting HLA or CMV assignments 20 times. In a later analysis, co-occurring TCRs were grouped using DBSCAN, and TCRdist sequence similarity was added for clustering within HLA-allele-positive subsets. Repertoires with fewer than 30,000 or more than 120,000 public chains were left out of co-occurrence clustering, as were five repertoires with anomalous nucleotide sharing. Drawn from immuneACCESS, this table holds only the in-frame rearrangements with V and J called that TCRdb kept. Clones are partly lost; checked studies trace under half to an unresolved V gene and leave the rest unexplained. V and J calls and clone size are as listed in that table; D and trimming were resolved from the DNA. The sample contains about 150,000 clones, about 75% of them found a single time. The ten largest account for approximately 4.3% of the sample.

The receptor comes from a man aged 55 to 70 in good health and CMV-seronegative. This chain joins TRBV6-4 to TRBJ1-1; tentative D gene TRBD1, with 6 bases matching. Sequencing input: PBMCs. The CDR3 reads CASSDGAGVTEAFF. In nucleotide form, the sequence is TGTGCCAGCAGTGACGGGGCAGGGGTTACTGAAGCTTTCTTT.